The sample holds many counts of the clone carrying this T cell receptor beta chain. V lost 0 bases and J 8 bases, leaving 10 bases between the germline ends. CDR3 length: 13 residues. The V gene's germline CDR1 is ENHRY and CDR2 SYGVKD. The data were obtained in a study of prognosis after radiotherapy for stage I lung cancer. Study-wide background: Those with stage I non-small cell lung cancer who took part were enrolled between early 2018 and early 2019. The study recorded squamous cell carcinoma in roughly 7 patients and adenocarcinoma in some twelve.

TCR beta CDR3 was amplified from genomic DNA by two-round multiplex PCR. First-round PCR used primers specific to each TRBV and TRBJ gene. TCRdb independently ran MiXCR on the multiplex PCR reads; one entry per CDR3 protein. Among roughly 20,000 distinct CDR3 sequences listed, around three fifths were seen once. The V and J genes are TRBV10-3 and TRBJ1-2; D is unresolved. The sequence was collected from a donor over 45 with non-small cell lung cancer. Sample: PBMCs, taken before or after stereotactic body radiation therapy (not recorded which). This chain's CDR3 is CAISESSGEGYTF. DNA for the CDR3: TGTGCCATCAGTGAGTCTTCAGGAGAGGGCTACACCTTC.